This TCR beta chain was sequenced in a study of T-cell reconstitution after alpha-beta-depleted transplantation in children. The germline gives CDR1 GTSNPN, CDR2 SVGIG (reference sequence). The CDR3 runs to 16 residues. With V trimmed by 8 bases and J by 7 bases, 14 bases remained unmatched. Unique molecular identifiers tagged the TCRbeta library. TCRdb processed the PCR reads anew with MiXCR; each CDR3 protein has one entry. The sample carries 90,000 to 100,000 distinct CDR3 sequences, 9% to 15% recorded once. The material sequenced was PBMCs from the stem cell graft donor, taken from the stem cell graft. This chain joins TRBV30 and TRBJ2-2; 12 bases are shared with TRBD2. This receptor was identified in a human donor who donated a stem cell graft to a child with inherited bone marrow failure. CDR3 DNA: TGTGCCCGGACCGTGACTAGCGGGAGTAAGAGCGGGGAGCTGTTTTTT. This translates into CARTVTSGSKSGELFF.